This TCR beta chain was recovered during a study of blood T cell repertoires in COVID-19. For the study at large: Donors in the United States, Italy and Spain gave samples during acute or convalescent COVID-19. From T cells, B-cell-depleted T cells, or PBMCs came the material, which was cDNA or gDNA.

CDR3 length: 16 amino acids. Germline V gene lookup returns CDR1 MGHDK and CDR2 SYGVNS. The V gene end was trimmed by 4 bases and the J gene end by 0 bases; junction bases not matched to a gene: 5. As originally analysed: The assay estimated nucleated cells by amplifying reference gene primers. TCRdb keeps only in-frame clones here, not all; method: immunoSEQ multiplex PCR. That table is the source of V, J and clone size, and D and trimming were worked out from the DNA. The sample yields 100,000 to 150,000 clones, around 87% seen once. This receptor was taken from a woman aged 55-70 years with acute or convalescent COVID-19. The sequenced sample consisted of peripheral blood. The V and J genes are TRBV25-1 and TRBJ2-2; 7 bases map to TRBD1. The CDR3 region has the DNA TGTGCCAGCAGTGCCGCCGGGACAGCGAACACCGGGGAGCTGTTTTTT. It translates to CASSAAGTANTGELFF.